One and the same sample provided the 13 T cell receptor beta chains below, sequenced in a study of blood T cell repertoires in COVID-19. TCRdb keeps only in-frame clones here, not all; method: immunoSEQ multiplex PCR. Among about 190,000 clones, less than 90% were seen once, and the ten largest hold less than 1.5%. The specimen sequenced was peripheral blood. Receptors originate from a man younger than 40 with acute or convalescent COVID-19.

The V and J genes are TRBV12-3 or TRBV12-4 and TRBJ1-5; D ambiguous. Trimming stripped 2 bases from V and 7 bases from J, with 6 bases between. The CDR3 length is 12 residues. The CDR3 DNA reads as TGTGCCAGCAGTTTATTTCTCCAGCCCCAGCATTTT. This codes for CASSLFLQPQHF.

The rearrangement uses TRBV6-1 and TRBJ2-7, with D possibly TRBD2 on 5 matching bases. The V and J ends lost 3 bases and 9 bases respectively, with 15 bases between them. Looked up from germline, CDR1 is MNHNS and CDR2 is SASEGT. This CDR3 has 13 amino acids. The CDR3 here is CASSDNWGAGQYF. The CDR3 DNA reads as TGTGCCAGCAGTGATAATTGGGGAGCCGGGCAGTACTTC.

The chain couples TRBV5-1 to TRBJ1-2; no firm D call. The CDR3 runs to 16 residues. With 0 bases removed from V and 5 bases from J, the gap between germline ends came to 17 bases. The V gene's germline CDR1 is SGHRS and CDR2 YFSETQ. CDR3 DNA sequence: TGCGCCAGCAGCTTGGATTTCCGGGATAGACAATATGGCTACACCTTC. This translates into CASSLDFRDRQYGYTF.

This clone appeared a single time. The chain carries TRBV6-4 and TRBJ1-2; TRBD1 agrees at 8 bases. Trimming took 10 bases from V and 8 from J; bases not matched to a gene: 6. Germline CDR1 MRHNA, CDR2 SNTAGT. This CDR3 is 11 amino acids long. CDR3 coding DNA: TGTGCCACCTTTGGACAGGGAGGCTACACCTTC. Its protein is CATFGQGGYTF.

The V and J genes are TRBV5-1 and TRBJ1-1; 7 bases are shared with TRBD1. Trimming cost V 0 bases and J 5 bases; bases outside gene matches: 7. CDR1 and CDR2 (germline): SGHRS, YFSETQ. CDR3 length: 15 amino acids. The CDR3, as DNA: TGCGCCAGCAGCTTGGCCTGGGCAGGGGGTACTGAAGCTTTCTTT. It translates to CASSLAWAGGTEAFF.

The V and J genes are TRBV7-9 and TRBJ1-5, with D hard to call. Germline loops: CDR1 SEHNR, CDR2 FQNEAQ (reference sequence). With 2 bases removed from V and 7 bases from J, the gap between germline ends came to 9 bases. The CDR3 runs 13 residues. DNA for the CDR3: TGTGCCAGCAGCTTAACGGGATCCCAGCCCCAGCATTTT. Protein sequence: CASSLTGSQPQHF.

V is TRBV28 and J is TRBJ2-3; 10 nucleotides agree with TRBD2. The V segment lost 4 bases and the J segment 4 bases; nucleotides outside the gene matches: 2. Germline CDR1 is MDHEN and CDR2 is SYDVKM. The CDR3 loop spans 14 amino acids. CDR3 protein: CASSSAGGADTQYF. For the CDR3, the DNA is TGTGCCAGCAGTTCAGCGGGGGGGGCAGATACGCAGTATTTT.

The V gene is TRBV27, the J gene TRBJ1-5; TRBD1 might be the D (6 bases). V lost 0 bases and J lost 8, with 14 bases in between. The length of the CDR3 is 15 residues. CDR1 and CDR2 (germline): MNHEY, SMNVEV (reference sequence). The CDR3 reads CASSLSLGAEEPQHF. The DNA of the CDR3 is TGTGCCAGCAGTTTATCGTTGGGGGCAGAGGAGCCCCAGCATTTT.

The chain combines TRBV6-5 with TRBJ2-7; 9 nucleotides align to TRBD2. Germline V CDR1 and CDR2: MNHEY, SVGAGI. This CDR3 comprises 14 residues. J was trimmed by 3 bases and V by 2 bases; bases with no gene match: 2. The CDR3 protein is CASSYGTSSYEQYF. The CDR3 region has the DNA TGTGCCAGCAGTTACGGGACTAGCAGCTACGAGCAGTACTTC.

CDR3 DNA sequence: TGTGCCTGGAGTCTAAAGAAGGATAGGACAGGGGTTTCCACTGAAGCTTTCTTT. It specifies CAWSLKKDRTGVSTEAFF. This chain joins TRBV30 and TRBJ1-1, with 9 bases lining up with TRBD1. The J segment lost 4 bases and the V segment lost 2 bases, leaving 17 bases of the junction unmatched. Germline CDR1 is GTSNPN and CDR2 is SVGIG (reference sequence). This CDR3 comprises 18 residues.

The chain carries TRBV13 and TRBJ2-7; D not resolved. V lost 2 bases to trimming and J lost 2 bases, with 7 bases between them. The CDR3 has 13 residues. CDR1 PRHDT and CDR2 FYEKMQ come from the germline V gene (reference sequence). CDR3 DNA: TGTGCCAGCAGCTTACGCAGGACCTACGAGCAGTACTTC. It is translated as CASSLRRTYEQYF.

The chain employs TRBV3-1 (or the pseudogene TRBV3-2) and TRBJ1-1; 7 nucleotides align to TRBD1. There are 12 residues in the CDR3. The germline V gene encodes CDR1 LGHDT and CDR2 YNNKEL (reference sequence). Trimming at V came to 6 bases and at J to 10 bases, leaving 8 bases not matched to a gene. Written as DNA, the CDR3 is TGTGCCAGCAGACGACAGGGAAGTTTAGCTTTCTTT. Translated: CASRRQGSLAFF.

The rearrangement joins TRBV27 to TRBJ2-7; 7 nucleotides match TRBD2. The CDR3 spans 13 residues. Germline loops: CDR1 MNHEY, CDR2 SMNVEV (reference sequence). The ends lost 5 bases at V and 3 bases at J; junction bases unmatched: 4. The CDR3 sequence is CASSTGGSYEQYF. CDR3 nucleotide sequence: TGTGCCAGCAGTACGGGCGGGAGCTACGAGCAGTACTTC.